The next 29 T cell receptor beta chains were all read from a single sample in a study of T-cell memory formation after mild COVID-19. A single record per CDR3 protein comes from TCRdb applying MiXCR to the 5' RACE reads. This table has approximately 300,000 distinct CDR3 sequences, roughly 8.2% appearing once. Sequenced: PBMCs or a T cell subset sorted from them (not recorded which). The receptors stem from a man in his late teens or twenties who had mild COVID-19 (a few samples of this study predate the infection). Cell type and time point are not known.

This clonotype has ten or more counts. The chain recombines TRBV29-1 with TRBJ2-5; D might be TRBD1 (5 bases). The germline V gene has CDR1 SQVTM and CDR2 ANQGSEA. Trimming removed 5 bases from V and 7 bases from J, with 8 bases in between. This CDR3 is 10 amino acids long. CDR3 in amino acids: CSVPQGTQYF. The CDR3 nucleotides are TGCAGCGTTCCCCAGGGGACCCAGTACTTC.

This clonotype was counted only a few times. The CDR3 loop reads CATSRVPSDIYEQFF. DNA of the CDR3: TGTGCCACCAGCAGAGTACCCAGCGATATCTATGAGCAGTTCTTC. The chain has TRBV15 and TRBJ2-1; D not certain. Trimming left V 1 base short and J 8 bases short, with 15 bases between. The CDR3 contains 15 residues. From germline, CDR1 is LNHNV and CDR2 YYDKDF (reference sequence).

This chain connects TRBV7-3 to TRBJ2-6, with TRBD1 matching 11 bases. The V and J ends lost 6 bases and 2 bases, in that order; junction bases with no gene match: 3. Germline V gives CDR1 SGHTA, CDR2 FQGTGA. This CDR3 is 16 amino acids long. Here the CDR3 DNA reads TGTGCCAGCAGTCGGACAGGGGGCACTGGGGCCAACGTCCTGACTTTC. It is translated as CASSRTGGTGANVLTF.

This chain uses TRBV12-3 or TRBV12-4 with TRBJ2-3, with D tentatively TRBD1 (6 bases). V lost 6 bases and J 6 bases, leaving 16 bases between the germline ends. The CDR3 is made up of 14 amino acids. The CDR3 bases are TGTGCCAGCAGCCCTACCGGGACAAGGGATACGCAGTATTTT. Protein product: CASSPTGTRDTQYF.

This clonotype was recorded many times. The chain joins TRBV5-1 to TRBJ2-7; D assignment may be TRBD1 or TRBD2 (5 bases each). V was trimmed by 4 bases and J by 9 bases, leaving 23 bases between them. The length of the CDR3 is 15 residues. CDR1 and CDR2 (germline): SGHRS, YFSETQ. In DNA form, the CDR3 reads TGCGCCAGCAGCCTCCTCCTTTCGGGTAGGGACGCGCAGTACTTC. Translating it yields CASSLLLSGRDAQYF.

This chain uses TRBV7-2 with TRBJ2-5, with D unresolved. V lost 5 bases to trimming and J lost 2 bases, with 12 bases between them. Germline-derived CDR1 and CDR2 are SGHTA and FQGNSA. The CDR3 sequence is 14 residues long. CDR3 coding DNA: TGTGCCAGCAGCCCAGTGAACCCACAAGAGACCCAGTACTTC. It encodes CASSPVNPQETQYF.

This clonotype was counted a few times. The chain has TRBV11-2 and TRBJ2-1; 8 nucleotides agree with TRBD2. V shed 5 bases, J shed 5 bases, and the junction held 5 bases outside the gene matches. CDR3 length: 14 amino acids. Germline loops: CDR1 SGHAT, CDR2 FQNNGV. The CDR3 coding sequence is TGTGCCAGCAGCCCTAGGACTAGCAACAATGAGCAGTTCTTC. It translates to CASSPRTSNNEQFF.

The chain links TRBV7-2 to TRBJ2-4, with 11 bases lining up with TRBD2. CDR1 and CDR2 (germline): SGHTA, FQGNSA. V lost 4 bases and J lost 7; bases outside the gene matches: 3. The CDR3 extends over 14 amino acids. CDR3 in amino acids: CASSSLAGGNIQYF. CDR3 nucleotides: TGTGCCAGCAGCTCCCTAGCGGGGGGCAACATTCAGTACTTC.

The chain is built from TRBV11-2 and TRBJ2-5, with D hard to call. This CDR3 contains 15 residues. Looked up from germline, CDR1 is SGHAT and CDR2 is FQNNGV. The V end lost 2 bases, the J end lost 1 base, and 11 bases lay between the germline ends. CDR3 protein: CASSLPWARQETQYF. In nucleotides, the CDR3 is TGTGCCAGCAGCTTACCCTGGGCCCGCCAAGAGACCCAGTACTTC.

This clonotype was counted many times. The V and J genes are TRBV7-6 and TRBJ2-1; 8 bases map to TRBD1. Germline CDR1 reads SGHVS; CDR2 reads FNYEAQ. J was trimmed by 0 bases and V by 3 bases; bases with no gene match: 1. The CDR3 is 15 amino acids. The CDR3 sequence: CASSFGQGSYNEQFF. As DNA, the CDR3 is TGTGCCAGCAGCTTCGGACAGGGCTCCTACAATGAGCAGTTCTTC.

At least ten counts were recorded for this clonotype. The J gene is TRBJ2-1, the V gene TRBV27, with 7 nucleotides matching TRBD2. CDR1 and CDR2 (germline): MNHEY, SMNVEV (reference sequence). The CDR3 is 16 residues long. J lost 8 bases, V lost 9 bases, and 19 bases had no gene match. The DNA of the CDR3 is TGTGCCAGTGCTTCGAGGGTGGCGGGGGTGAATTATGAGCAGTTCTTC. Protein product: CASASRVAGVNYEQFF.

J is TRBJ2-1 and V is TRBV9; 12 bases fit TRBD2. V lost 3 bases, J lost 9 bases, and 7 bases stayed unmatched. Germline V gives CDR1 SGDLS, CDR2 YYNGEE. This CDR3 is 15 amino acids long. The CDR3 here is CASSETSGGTFEQFF. In nucleotides, the CDR3 is TGTGCCAGCAGCGAGACTAGCGGGGGCACCTTTGAGCAGTTCTTC.

The genes are TRBV20-1 and TRBJ2-2; 8 bases fit TRBD2. Germline V gives CDR1 DFQATT, CDR2 SNEGSKA (reference sequence). CDR3 size: 16 residues. The ends lost 5 bases at V and 6 bases at J; junction bases unmatched: 14. The CDR3 is CSALYGRGADAGELFF. The CDR3, as DNA: TGCAGTGCTCTTTACGGGCGGGGGGCCGACGCCGGGGAGCTGTTTTTT.

The chain couples TRBV6-2 or TRBV6-3 to TRBJ2-1; no firm D call. In germline, CDR1 is MNHEY, CDR2 SVGEGT. The V and J ends lost 6 bases and 9 bases respectively, with 9 bases between them. This CDR3 comprises 11 residues. CDR3 sequence: CASSQFVEQFF. In DNA, the CDR3 is TGTGCCAGCAGCCAGTTCGTTGAGCAGTTCTTC.

The chain combines TRBV9 with TRBJ1-6; D is ambiguous. This CDR3 has 16 residues. Trimming removed 1 base at V and 0 bases at J, with 8 bases between. Germline assignment: CDR1 SGDLS and CDR2 YYNGEE. This CDR3 is CASSVLSSSYNSPLHF. For the CDR3, the DNA is TGTGCCAGCAGCGTACTCTCGAGCTCCTATAATTCACCCCTCCACTTT.

This sequence joins TRBV5-1 and TRBJ2-3, with D perhaps TRBD2 (5 bases). The V gene lost 4 bases and the J gene lost 5 bases, with 14 bases spanning the gap. There are 14 residues in the CDR3. The germline CDR1 and CDR2 sequences are SGHRS and YFSETQ. In nucleotides, the CDR3 is TGCGCCAGCAGCCCTTTGGTTGGAGGAGATACGCAGTATTTT. It codes for CASSPLVGGDTQYF.

This clonotype has a handful of counts. V gene TRBV5-1 combines with J gene TRBJ1-1; no clear D gene. This CDR3 is built from 16 residues. CDR1 is SGHRS and CDR2 is YFSETQ in the germline V gene. V was trimmed by 4 bases and J by 6 bases, leaving 22 bases between them. The CDR3 DNA follows: TGCGCCAGCAGCCCCCTTGGTCGGGCATTGAGTCCTGAAGCTTTCTTT. It specifies CASSPLGRALSPEAFF.

This clonotype was seen only a few times. The V gene is TRBV6-5, the J gene TRBJ1-3; possible D gene TRBD1, 6 bases. Germline assignment: CDR1 MNHEY and CDR2 SVGAGI. This CDR3 is 13 amino acids long. Trimming removed 6 bases from V and 4 bases from J, with 10 bases in between. This CDR3 is CASSTGLGNTIYF. CDR3 sequence (DNA): TGTGCCAGCAGCACAGGGCTAGGAAACACCATATATTTT.

The rearrangement uses TRBV5-1 and TRBJ2-1, with 11 nucleotides matching TRBD1. Losses at the gene ends were 10 bases for V and 7 bases for J; bases not matched to a gene: 7. The CDR3 extends over 13 amino acids. Per the germline V gene, CDR1 is SGHRS and CDR2 is YFSETQ. CDR3 bases: TGCGCCGAGAACCGGGACAGGGGGAATGAGCAGTTCTTC. Translation gives CAENRDRGNEQFF.

The chain has TRBV7-6 and TRBJ1-2, with TRBD1 matching 8 bases. The CDR3 runs 14 residues. Germline-derived CDR1 and CDR2 are SGHVS and FNYEAQ. The V gene end was trimmed by 5 bases and the J gene end by 8 bases; junction bases not matched to a gene: 10. CDR3 region: CASSLDRAAGGYTF. The DNA of the CDR3 is TGTGCCAGCAGCCTGGACAGGGCCGCGGGGGGCTACACCTTC.

This clonotype was counted many times. The chain recombines TRBV7-2 with TRBJ1-5; 10 nucleotides line up with TRBD1. Looked up from germline, CDR1 is SGHTA and CDR2 is FQGNSA. The CDR3 spans 16 residues. V was pared by 4 bases and J by 3 bases, with 6 bases of the junction left unmatched. The CDR3 DNA follows: TGTGCCAGCAGCTCCGGGACAGGGGCACTCAATCAGCCCCAGCATTTT. It translates to CASSSGTGALNQPQHF.

A note on this clonotype: The junction and the germline gene differ at one end; a read error may be behind it. The rearrangement links TRBV27 to TRBJ2-4; D is unresolved. The CDR3 runs to 13 residues. The V gene's germline CDR1 is MNHEY and CDR2 SMNVEV (reference sequence). The CDR3 bases are TGTGTCAGCAGTTTCCAATCCGGGAACATTCAGTACTTC. This encodes CVSSFQSGNIQYF.

The chain combines TRBV2 with TRBJ2-1, with D possibly TRBD1 on 6 matching bases. V lost 1 base to trimming and J lost 8 bases, with 18 bases between them. CDR1 and CDR2 from the germline V gene are SNHLY and FYNNEI. This CDR3 has 16 amino acids. The CDR3 loop reads CASSEDGGLNSDEQFF. The DNA for the CDR3 is TGTGCCAGCAGTGAAGATGGGGGCTTAAACTCCGATGAGCAGTTCTTC. The entire variable domain, with the rest obtained from reference TRBV2 and TRBJ2-1, is as follows: EPEVTQTPSHQVTQMGQEVILRCVPISNHLYFYWYRQILGQKVEFLVSFYNNEISEKSEIFDDQFSVERPDGSNFTLKIRSTKLEDSAMYFCASSEDGGLNSDEQFFGPGTRLTVL.

V gene TRBV6-2 or TRBV6-3 combines with J gene TRBJ2-5; 8 bases match TRBD2. The CDR3 consists of 13 residues. V lost 6 bases and J lost 3; bases outside the gene matches: 3. Germline CDR1 MNHEY, CDR2 SVGEGT. The CDR3 spells CASRSSGKETQYF. The DNA for the CDR3 is TGTGCCAGCAGGAGTAGCGGGAAAGAGACCCAGTACTTC.

This clonotype was seen only a few times. This chain links TRBV6-5 with TRBJ2-1; D not certain. Per the germline V gene, CDR1 is MNHEY and CDR2 is SVGAGI. This CDR3 has 15 residues. V lost 0 bases and J lost 1, with 7 bases in between. CDR3 sequence reads: CASSYSRWSYNEQFF. The CDR3 DNA reads TGTGCCAGCAGTTACTCTAGGTGGTCCTACAATGAGCAGTTCTTC.

The table lists this clonotype with a few counts. The chain recombines TRBV10-3 with TRBJ2-7; the D gene is possibly TRBD1 (6 bases). Germline loops: CDR1 ENHRY, CDR2 SYGVKD. CDR3 length: 13 amino acids. The V gene lost 8 bases and the J gene lost 5 bases, with 16 bases spanning the gap. CDR3 coding DNA: TGTGCCATCCAAGGGGGTAAGGGCGACGAGCAGTACTTC. Protein sequence: CAIQGGKGDEQYF.

This clonotype has ten or more counts. The chain has TRBV20-1 and TRBJ1-3; 9 bases map to TRBD1. There are 15 residues in the CDR3. Germline assignment: CDR1 DFQATT and CDR2 SNEGSKA (reference sequence). V was clipped by 5 bases and J by 0 bases; unmatched bases: 5. For the CDR3, the DNA is TGCAGTGCTCGTGGACAGGGGATCTCTGGAAACACCATATATTTT. Translating it yields CSARGQGISGNTIYF.

This clonotype was picked up many times. The gene calls are TRBV7-2 and TRBJ2-4; weak D call: TRBD1 (5 bases). The CDR3 has 17 residues. Germline CDR1 is SGHTA and CDR2 is FQGNSA. Trimming left V 2 bases short and J 5 bases short, with 19 bases between. CDR3 loop: CASSLNPPRGRQNIQYF. The CDR3 DNA reads as TGTGCCAGCAGCTTAAACCCCCCTAGGGGCCGGCAAAACATTCAGTACTTC.

The table lists this clonotype with a few counts. The genes are TRBV5-4 and TRBJ2-7; 7 nucleotides match TRBD1. CDR1 and CDR2 (germline): SGHNT, YYREEE (reference sequence). The CDR3 spans 14 residues. After removal of 4 bases from V and 5 bases from J, the junction contained 9 bases not matched to a gene. CDR3 in amino acids: CASSKTGSRHEQYF. CDR3 coding DNA: TGTGCCAGCAGCAAGACAGGGAGCCGGCACGAGCAGTACTTC.